This record concerns one TCR beta chain sequence. Its target is unknown. Anti-CD3/anti-CD28 beads served as a nonspecific positive control stimulus. Sorting selected CD4+ T cells upregulating both CD40 ligand and CD69. The sample originates from a study of persistence of HIV-infected CD4 T cells. This CDR3 is 11 amino acids long. CDR1 and CDR2 from the germline V gene are LGHNT and FRNRAP. Trimming left V 7 bases short and J 6 bases short, with 9 bases between. Sequencing used immunoSEQ version 4 in survey mode. The table came from immunoSEQ multiplex PCR; TCRdb's copy has only in-frame clones and leaves some out. The sample has roughly 41,000 clones; roughly 87% are singletons.

The specimen comprised CD4+ T cells sorted from PBMCs after 18-hour stimulation, sampled from a patient who received antiretroviral therapy. This clonotype was sampled from an adult man with HIV who was CMV-seropositive. The gene calls are TRBV12-5 and TRBJ1-1; D call uncertain. The CDR3 region has the DNA TGTGCTAGTGCTCTGGGTCCTGAAGCTTTCTTT. Protein sequence: CASALGPEAFF.